This passage covers 8 T cell receptor beta chains from one sample sequenced in a study of T cell repertoires in cytomegalovirus infection. For these TCRs, the target antigens are not known. TCRdb fed the reads into MiXCR, producing one record per CDR3 protein. The table shows fewer than 950,000 distinct CDR3 sequences, with approximately 32% occurring only once. The sample consisted of cultured CD8+ T cells from PBMCs, taken from culture after CMV antigen stimulation. The receptors were sampled from a human donor in good health (CMV status not recorded). Some clones in this sample may be carry-over from other donors' samples.

The V gene is TRBV2, the J gene TRBJ2-3, with TRBD1 identical over 9 bases. This CDR3 is 16 amino acids long. The germline gives CDR1 SNHLY, CDR2 FYNNEI. Trimming took 7 bases from V and 0 from J; bases not matched to a gene: 8. CDR3 sequence: CASTERDRASTDTQYF. The DNA for the CDR3 is TGTGCCAGCACTGAGCGGGACAGGGCTAGCACAGATACGCAGTATTTT. Drawing the rest from reference TRBV2 and TRBJ2-3, the complete variable domain is EPEVTQTPSHQVTQMGQEVILRCVPISNHLYFYWYRQILGQKVEFLVSFYNNEISEKSEIFDDQFSVERPDGSNFTLKIRSTKLEDSAMYFCASTERDRASTDTQYFGPGTRLTVL.

This clonotype was counted only a few times. A read error may produce the germline difference seen at one junction end. The chain uses TRBV7-9 and TRBJ1-2; maybe TRBD1 (5 bases). The CDR3 extends over 11 amino acids. Looked up from germline, CDR1 is SEHNR and CDR2 is FQNEAQ (reference sequence). The CDR3 DNA follows: TGTGCCAGCAGCCCGCAGGGCCCTTTAGCCTTC. Its translation is CASSPQGPLAF.

This clonotype was observed a few times. V is TRBV7-9 and J is TRBJ1-1, with D unresolved. Looked up from germline, CDR1 is SEHNR and CDR2 is FQNEAQ (reference sequence). This CDR3 comprises 15 residues. With 3 bases removed from V and 4 bases from J, the gap between germline ends came to 15 bases. Here the CDR3 reads CASSFPGSLGTEAFF. The CDR3, as DNA: TGTGCCAGCAGCTTTCCGGGATCTCTGGGCACTGAAGCTTTCTTT.

This clonotype was detected only a few times. The chain employs TRBV29-1 and TRBJ2-5; no reliable D call. The V end was cut by 3 bases, the J end by 8 bases, with 7 bases between. Germline CDR1 is SQVTM and CDR2 is ANQGSEA. The CDR3 loop spans 10 amino acids. CDR3 sequence reads: CSVDSETQYF. DNA for the CDR3: TGCAGCGTTGACTCGGAAACCCAGTACTTC.

This clonotype has more than one count but fewer than ten. J is TRBJ2-1 and V is TRBV12-5, with D possibly being TRBD1 or TRBD2 (5 bases each). The V gene lost 1 base and the J gene lost 4 bases, with 14 bases spanning the gap. This CDR3 region has 16 residues. Germline CDR1 reads LGHNT; CDR2 reads FRNRAP. CDR3 sequence reads: CASGLAVGTVYNEQFF. CDR3 DNA: TGTGCTAGTGGTTTGGCCGTAGGGACGGTTTACAATGAGCAGTTCTTC.

The gene calls are TRBV7-9 and TRBJ2-7; D gene ambiguous. The V and J ends lost 1 base and 8 bases respectively, with 6 bases between them. The germline gives CDR1 SEHNR, CDR2 FQNEAQ (reference sequence). The CDR3 covers 11 residues. DNA of the CDR3: TGTGCCAGCAGCTTAGGGCTACAGCAGTACTTC. It is translated as CASSLGLQQYF.

The chain uses TRBV6-6 and TRBJ1-1, with D tentatively TRBD1 (6 bases). The CDR3 runs to 16 residues. Germline V gene data show CDR1 as MNHNY and CDR2 as SVGAGI (reference sequence). V lost 6 bases and J 2 bases, leaving 19 bases between the germline ends. CDR3 sequence: CASSRGPQGSNTEAFF. The CDR3 coding sequence is TGTGCCAGCAGCCGTGGCCCTCAGGGGAGTAACACTGAAGCTTTCTTT.

This clonotype was found many times. This rearrangement joins TRBV7-9 to TRBJ1-2; D ambiguous. Germline V gives CDR1 SEHNR, CDR2 FQNEAQ (reference sequence). This CDR3 is built from 15 residues. Between the trimmed V and J ends, which lost 5 bases and 2 bases, there was a span of 15 bases. The CDR3 protein is CASSPKPESNYGYTF. The CDR3 DNA sequence: TGTGCCAGCAGCCCCAAACCCGAGAGCAACTATGGCTACACCTTC.